This is a list of T cell receptor beta chains from one sample in a study of blood T cell repertoires in COVID-19. Sequencing was performed with immunoSEQ multiplex PCR; in TCRdb, only in-frame clones are kept and a portion is missing. Of 85,000 to 120,000 clones in the sample, around 87% were seen once. Sequenced: peripheral blood. The source of these receptors is a man aged 50 to 59 with active or convalescent COVID-19. The CDR3 runs from the conserved cysteine through the conserved F or W. A D gene is named only where the DNA matches it firmly. Rows may omit the clone size; those that give it use once, few, many or a size class.

j_call d_call clone_size v_call cdr3_aa cdr3_nt
TRBJ2-7 TRBD2 . TRBV29-1 CSVEGGGDGYEQYF TGCAGCGTTGAGGGCGGGGGGGATGGCTACGAGCAGTACTTC
TRBJ2-2 . . TRBV30 CAWSDKGTGELFF TGTGCCTGGAGTGACAAGGGGACCGGGGAGCTGTTTTTT
TRBJ1-2 . . TRBV2 CASSASSVNYGYTF TGTGCCAGCAGTGCATCGTCGGTTAACTATGGCTACACCTTC
TRBJ1-1 . . TRBV27 CASSSAGTGNTEAFF TGTGCCAGCAGTTCGGCCGGTACAGGGAACACTGAAGCTTTCTTT
TRBJ1-6 . once TRBV30 CAWSDRQLSSYNSPLHF TGTGCCTGGAGTGACCGACAGTTGAGCTCCTATAATTCACCCCTCCACTTT
TRBJ2-1 . . TRBV6-1 CASSETSGEQFF TGTGCCAGCAGTGAAACCAGCGGGGAGCAGTTCTTC
TRBJ2-3 TRBD1 few TRBV2 CASSEQGADTDTQYF TGTGCCAGCAGTGAACAGGGGGCGGACACAGATACGCAGTATTTT
TRBJ2-5 TRBD1 . TRBV24-1 CATSTTGRETQYF TGTGCCACCAGTACGACAGGGCGAGAGACCCAGTACTTC
TRBJ2-7 TRBD1 . TRBV18 CASSPPGQGAWEQYF TGTGCCAGCTCACCACCGGGACAGGGGGCGTGGGAGCAGTACTTC
TRBJ2-1 TRBD2 . TRBV18 CASSPPPSERGYYNEQFF TGTGCCAGCTCACCACCGCCAAGTGAGCGGGGGTATTACAATGAGCAGTTCTTC
TRBJ1-1 . . TRBV7-8 CASSLGQRKLNF TGTGCCAGCAGCTTAGGTCAGCGAAAGCTAAACTTT
TRBJ1-6 TRBD1 once TRBV18 CASSPDRVKSPLHF TGTGCCAGCTCACCGGACAGGGTAAAGTCACCCCTCCACTTT
TRBJ2-1 . few TRBV2 CASSEAGDEQFF TGTGCCAGCAGTGAAGCAGGGGATGAGCAGTTCTTC
TRBJ1-5 . once TRBV2 CASSEADSNQPQHF TGTGCCAGCAGTGAGGCTGATAGCAATCAGCCCCAGCATTTT
TRBJ1-5 TRBD1 once TRBV19 CASSIDPPGGNRNQPQHF TGTGCCAGTAGTATAGACCCTCCAGGGGGCAATCGCAATCAGCCCCAGCATTTT
TRBJ2-5 TRBD2 . TRBV6-2/TRBV6-3 CASSTPRERGVETQYF TGTGCCAGCAGTACCCCCCGCGAGCGGGGTGTGGAGACCCAGTACTTC
TRBJ1-1 . few TRBV5-6 CASSPPLRGSEAFF TGTGCCAGCAGCCCCCCCCTCAGGGGCTCTGAAGCTTTCTTT
TRBJ2-3 . . TRBV7-2 CASSLAARNTDTQYF TGTGCCAGCAGCTTAGCTGCGCGGAACACAGATACGCAGTATTTT
TRBJ1-5 TRBD1 . TRBV16 CASSRAGTVYQPQHF TGTGCCAGCAGTCGGGCCGGGACAGTCTATCAGCCCCAGCATTTT
TRBJ1-6 TRBD1 few TRBV7-2 CASSLATGVGSPLHF TGTGCCAGCAGCTTAGCGACAGGGGTCGGTTCACCCCTCCACTTT
TRBJ2-5 . once TRBV7-6 CASSLTAGGMLARETQYF TGTGCCAGCAGCTTAACGGCAGGGGGGATGCTTGCCCGGGAGACCCAGTACTTC
TRBJ1-6 . . TRBV28 CASSLGAVDSPLHF TGTGCCAGCAGTTTAGGAGCCGTAGATTCACCCCTCCACTTT
TRBJ1-5 . . TRBV2 CASRDNNQPQHF TGTGCCAGCAGAGACAACAATCAGCCCCAGCATTTT
TRBJ1-1 . . TRBV10-3 CAISERQGDTEAFF TGTGCCATCAGTGAACGTCAGGGCGACACTGAAGCTTTCTTT
TRBJ2-5 TRBD2 . TRBV2 CASSGLAGGPKTQYF TGTGCCAGCAGTGGTCTAGCGGGGGGGCCGAAGACCCAGTACTTC
TRBJ1-1 TRBD1 . TRBV28 CASRADRGWNTEAFF TGTGCCAGCAGGGCTGACAGGGGGTGGAACACTGAAGCTTTCTTT
TRBJ1-5 . . TRBV19 CASSNKGSGAPQHF TGTGCCAGTAGTAATAAAGGGAGCGGGGCCCCGCAGCATTTT
TRBJ1-1 TRBD1 . TRBV3-1/TRBV3-2 CASSQQGGNTEAFF TGTGCCAGCAGCCAACAGGGGGGGAACACTGAAGCTTTCTTT
TRBJ1-3 . . TRBV4-1 CASSQAGVGNTIYF TGCGCCAGCAGCCAAGCAGGGGTTGGAAACACCATATATTTT
TRBJ2-3 . . TRBV4-3 CASSQEAGGDTQYF TGCGCCAGCAGCCAAGAAGCAGGGGGGGATACGCAGTATTTT
TRBJ2-2 TRBD1 . TRBV3-1/TRBV3-2 CASLRQGPNTGELFF TGTGCCAGCCTCCGACAGGGGCCGAACACCGGGGAGCTGTTTTTT
TRBJ2-7 TRBD1 . TRBV28 CASSHAVQGANEQYF TGTGCCAGCAGCCATGCAGTCCAGGGGGCGAACGAGCAGTACTTC
TRBJ2-7 . . TRBV4-1 CASSQVGAQFQEQYF TGCGCCAGCAGCCAAGTGGGGGCCCAATTTCAGGAGCAGTACTTC
TRBJ2-2 . . TRBV6-6 CASNSDVISGELFF TGTGCCAGCAACTCGGATGTGATATCAGGAGAGCTGTTTTTT
TRBJ1-5 . . TRBV6-6 CASSLLAGDGNQPQHF TGTGCCAGCAGCCTACTCGCGGGGGACGGCAATCAGCCCCAGCATTTT
TRBJ2-1 TRBD2 few TRBV7-8 CASSFSGGFGEQFF TGTGCCAGCAGCTTTAGCGGGGGGTTTGGTGAGCAGTTCTTC
TRBJ2-2 . . TRBV5-1 CASSSGQNTGELFF TGCGCCAGCAGCTCGGGACAGAACACCGGGGAGCTGTTTTTT
TRBJ1-3 . . TRBV3-1/TRBV3-2 CASSQALTASGNTIYF TGTGCCAGCAGCCAAGCCTTGACAGCCTCTGGAAACACCATATATTTT
TRBJ1-4 . . TRBV4-1 CASSPYRATNEKLFF TGCGCCAGCAGCCCCTATCGGGCAACTAATGAAAAACTGTTTTTT
TRBJ2-2 TRBD1 . TRBV2 CATKTGVISGELFF TGTGCCACCAAGACAGGGGTGATTTCCGGGGAGCTGTTTTTT
TRBJ1-1 . . TRBV6-1 CASSDPGLANTEAFF TGTGCCAGCAGTGACCCCGGCCTAGCGAACACTGAAGCTTTCTTT
TRBJ2-5 TRBD2 . TRBV5-1 CASSSKRGAETQYF TGCGCCAGCAGCAGTAAGCGGGGGGCGGAGACCCAGTACTTC
TRBJ2-2 . few TRBV7-9 CASSRERTTGELFF TGTGCCAGCTCAAGGGAGAGGACCACCGGGGAGCTGTTTTTT
TRBJ2-7 . . TRBV4-3 CASSQGTPSDEQYF TGCGCCAGCAGCCAAGGGACACCCAGTGACGAGCAGTACTTC
TRBJ2-3 TRBD2 . TRBV10-3 CAISESGSGGGDTQYF TGTGCCATCAGTGAGTCCGGTAGCGGGGGAGGAGATACGCAGTATTTT